Listed here are 20 T cell receptor beta chains from one sample, sequenced in a study of cytomegalovirus exposure and HLA in healthy donors. Only in-frame clones appear in the TCRdb table, and some are missing; sequencing was by immunoSEQ multiplex PCR. The sample includes 50,000 to 65,000 clones, 85% to 95% of them seen just once. Sequencing was carried out using PBMCs. The receptors here all came from a woman aged 18-30 years in good health and CMV-seropositive.

The CDR3 sequence is CASSLLPGQILNTEAFF. CDR3 bases: TGTGCCAGCAGTCTACTTCCGGGACAGATCTTAAACACTGAAGCTTTCTTT. V usage is TRBV28 and J usage is TRBJ1-1, with 7 bases identical to TRBD1. The CDR3 contains 17 residues. V dropped 5 bases and J dropped 2; count of bases not matched to a gene: 14. Looked up from germline, CDR1 is MDHEN and CDR2 is SYDVKM.

The genes are TRBV10-3 and TRBJ2-3; 10 positions agree with TRBD1. V dropped 7 bases and J dropped 3; count of bases not matched to a gene: 10. The CDR3 has 16 residues. In germline, CDR1 is ENHRY, CDR2 SYGVKD. Here the CDR3 reads CAINARTGGRTDTQYF. CDR3 DNA: TGTGCCATCAACGCTCGGACAGGGGGTCGGACAGATACGCAGTATTTT.

This clone was counted between two and nine times. The chain combines TRBV7-6 with TRBJ1-3; a weak D match, TRBD1 (6 bases). The CDR3 is made up of 15 amino acids. V lost 4 bases, J lost 4 bases, and 14 bases lay in between. From germline, CDR1 is SGHVS and CDR2 FNYEAQ. The DNA of the CDR3 is TGTGCCAGCAGCTGGGGGCCTACGGGAGGAAACACCATATATTTT. Its protein is CASSWGPTGGNTIYF.

The chain links TRBV6-6 to TRBJ1-2, with a possible D match to TRBD1 (5 bases). The CDR3 is made up of 14 amino acids. Trimming left V 0 bases short and J 4 bases short, with 9 bases between. Germline V gene lookup returns CDR1 MNHNY and CDR2 SVGAGI (reference sequence). The DNA of the CDR3 is TGTGCCAGCAGTTACTCGAAGCAGGGCTATGGCTACACCTTC. It specifies CASSYSKQGYGYTF.

This clone came up once. CDR3 sequence: CASRRTTSGSDEQFF. In DNA form, the CDR3 reads TGTGCCAGCAGGCGAACTACTAGCGGGAGTGATGAGCAGTTCTTC. The V gene is TRBV7-8, the J gene TRBJ2-1, with 11 nucleotides matching TRBD2. J gave up 8 bases and V 6 bases, and 9 bases lay outside the gene matches. This CDR3 has 15 residues. Germline CDR1 and CDR2: SGHVS and FQNEAQ.

This chain joins TRBV9 and TRBJ2-2, with D perhaps TRBD2 (5 bases). In germline, CDR1 is SGDLS, CDR2 YYNGEE. This CDR3 region has 12 residues. The V end was cut by 9 bases, the J end by 5 bases, with 11 bases between. This chain's CDR3 is CATSGDTGELFF. As DNA, the CDR3 is TGTGCCACTTCCGGGGATACCGGGGAGCTGTTTTTT.

The chain links TRBV5-1 to TRBJ2-7, with 10 nucleotides matching TRBD2. This CDR3 has 16 residues. Germline assignment: CDR1 SGHRS and CDR2 YFSETQ. After removal of 4 bases from V and 0 bases from J, the junction contained 7 bases not matched to a gene. CDR3 in DNA: TGCGCCAGCAGCACCTTAGGACTAGCGGCCTCCTACGAGCAGTACTTC. Amino acid sequence: CASSTLGLAASYEQYF.

This chain connects TRBV28 to TRBJ1-4; perhaps TRBD1 as D (5 bases). This CDR3 has 13 residues. CDR1 and CDR2 (germline): MDHEN, SYDVKM. The germline V and J ends were trimmed by 7 bases and 5 bases, with 11 bases remaining between them. The CDR3 DNA reads TGTGCCAGCACCCCAGGGCGGAATGAAAAACTGTTTTTT. Translated, it gives CASTPGRNEKLFF.

The rearrangement uses TRBV7-2 and TRBJ2-3, with 7 bases matching TRBD2. Trimming cost V 2 bases and J 0 bases; bases outside gene matches: 5. The CDR3 is made up of 16 amino acids. Germline V CDR1 and CDR2: SGHTA, FQGNSA. As DNA, the CDR3 is TGTGCCAGCAGCTTAAGGGACTACTCTAGCACAGATACGCAGTATTTT. This sequence encodes CASSLRDYSSTDTQYF.

DNA of the CDR3: TGTGCCAGCAGCTCCCTAGTTGGGACAGATACGCAGTATTTT. Its protein is CASSSLVGTDTQYF. The rearrangement joins TRBV5-4 to TRBJ2-3, with no clear D. V lost 3 bases and J 3 bases, leaving 11 bases between the germline ends. From germline, CDR1 is SGHNT and CDR2 YYREEE (reference sequence). The CDR3 is 14 residues long.

The J gene is TRBJ2-7, the V gene TRBV7-2; D unresolved. CDR3 size: 14 residues. CDR1 SGHTA and CDR2 FQGNSA come from the germline V gene. V was shortened by 5 bases and J by 6 bases, with 17 bases between the two germline ends. CDR3 in amino acids: CASSLHPGLLEQYF. The CDR3 DNA sequence: TGTGCCAGCAGCCTCCACCCCGGGTTGCTCGAGCAGTACTTC.

The chain joins TRBV6-6 to TRBJ2-2, with 11 bases matching TRBD2. This CDR3 has 16 residues. Germline CDR1 MNHNY, CDR2 SVGAGI (reference sequence). J was trimmed by 4 bases and V by 6 bases; bases with no gene match: 7. DNA of the CDR3: TGTGCCAGCAGGGGTAGCGGGGGGGCCGGCACCGGGGAGCTGTTTTTT. Protein: CASRGSGGAGTGELFF.

This sequence joins TRBV9 and TRBJ2-7, with 7 positions matching TRBD1. J lost 1 base, V lost 4 bases, and 5 bases had no gene match. The CDR3 extends over 14 amino acids. CDR1 is SGDLS, CDR2 YYNGEE, per germline. CDR3 sequence reads: CASSNRDRSYEQYF. DNA of the CDR3: TGTGCCAGCAGCAACCGGGACAGATCCTACGAGCAGTACTTC.

V usage is TRBV5-6 and J usage is TRBJ2-5; 7 bases are a match to TRBD1. CDR1 and CDR2 from the germline V gene are SGHDT and YYEEEE. V was clipped by 1 base and J by 5 bases; unmatched bases: 8. This CDR3 region has 15 residues. The DNA for the CDR3 is TGTGCCAGCAGCTTGATGAGACAGGGCGGGGAGACCCAGTACTTC. Its protein is CASSLMRQGGETQYF. Supplemented by reference TRBV5-6 and TRBJ2-5, the full variable domain reads DAGVTQSPTHLIKTRGQQVTLRCSPKSGHDTVSWYQQALGQGPQFIFQYYEEEERQRGNFPDRFSGHQFPNYSSELNVNALLLGDSALYLCASSLMRQGGETQYFGPGTRLLVL.

This chain joins TRBV2 and TRBJ1-2, with TRBD1 matching over 7 bases. Germline CDR1 SNHLY, CDR2 FYNNEI. Germline trimming cut 4 bases from V and 5 bases from J; bases unmatched to any gene: 1. The CDR3 has 12 amino acids. The CDR3 loop reads CASSATGYGYTF. The CDR3 nucleotides read TGTGCCAGCAGTGCGACAGGGTATGGCTACACCTTC.

For the CDR3, the DNA is TGTGCCAGCAGTTCTGGACAGGGTTTAGTCGGGGGCTACACCTTC. Translation gives CASSSGQGLVGGYTF. This chain uses TRBV28 with TRBJ1-2; 8 bases are shared with TRBD1. Germline assignment: CDR1 MDHEN and CDR2 SYDVKM. Germline trimming cut 4 bases from V and 8 bases from J; bases unmatched to any gene: 12. The CDR3 has 15 residues.

This sequence joins TRBV4-1 and TRBJ1-1; the match to TRBD1 covers 7 bases. The CDR3 consists of 15 residues. Per germline, CDR1 MGHRA and CDR2 YSYEKL. The trim removed 5 bases at V and 4 bases at J, leaving 10 bases unmatched. This CDR3 is CASSAQTGERTEAFF. The DNA for the CDR3 is TGCGCCAGCAGCGCCCAAACAGGGGAGCGCACTGAAGCTTTCTTT.

The chain uses TRBV19 and TRBJ2-3; the match to TRBD2 covers 9 bases. Germline CDR1 is LNHDA and CDR2 is SQIVND (reference sequence). This CDR3 is built from 16 residues. Trimming took 5 bases from V and 2 from J; bases not matched to a gene: 8. The CDR3: CASSPRLAGNTDTQYF. The CDR3 nucleotides are TGTGCCAGTAGTCCGCGGCTAGCGGGAAACACAGATACGCAGTATTTT.

The chain employs TRBV5-6 and TRBJ1-2; D unclear. The CDR3 loop spans 13 amino acids. Germline loops: CDR1 SGHDT, CDR2 YYEEEE. V was trimmed by 4 bases and J by 4 bases, leaving 11 bases between them. This chain's CDR3 is CASSPGRAYGYTF. CDR3 nucleotide sequence: TGTGCCAGCAGCCCCGGGAGGGCCTATGGCTACACCTTC.

The V and J genes are TRBV10-3 and TRBJ2-7, with TRBD1 identical over 11 bases. V was clipped by 9 bases and J by 3 bases; unmatched bases: 7. Germline V gene data show CDR1 as ENHRY and CDR2 as SYGVKD. The CDR3 sequence is 14 residues long. The CDR3 DNA reads as TGTGCCATGGGTTTGGGACAGGGGGTCTACGAGCAGTACTTC. This sequence encodes CAMGLGQGVYEQYF.